Presented here are 20 T cell receptor beta chains from one specimen sequenced in a study of shared clonotypes between healthy human individuals (TCRdb year 2020). Preparation of the library involved the immunoSEQ multiplex PCR assay. Drawn from immuneACCESS, this table holds only the in-frame rearrangements with V and J called that TCRdb kept. Clones are partly lost; checked studies trace under half to an unresolved V gene and leave the rest unexplained. The sample contains 300,000 to 350,000 clones, around 70% of them found a single time. The top ten hold about 9.4% of the sample. Material for sequencing was memory CD4+ T cells sorted from blood. The cell subset or site label for this specimen denotes: CD45RA-negative fraction. The receptors shown here come from a man between 25 and 39 years old in good health.

This clone was seen a few times. The chain recombines TRBV10-3 with TRBJ1-1, with D possibly TRBD1 on 5 matching bases. Trimming shortened V by 5 bases and J by 6 bases, and 10 bases separated the two germline ends. The CDR3 has 12 residues. Germline loops: CDR1 ENHRY, CDR2 SYGVKD. Here the CDR3 DNA reads TGTGCCATCAGTCGAGACAGATCTGAAGCTTTCTTT. Encoded protein: CAISRDRSEAFF.

The chain is built from TRBV6-5 and TRBJ1-3; 8 nucleotides agree with TRBD1. The length of the CDR3 is 13 residues. Unmatched junction bases numbered 7, after V lost 5 bases and J lost 10 bases. The germline V gene has CDR1 MNHEY and CDR2 SVGAGI. CDR3 bases: TGTGCCAGCAGTAAAGGACAGGGTAAAACCATATATTTT. Protein product: CASSKGQGKTIYF.

This chain links TRBV19 with TRBJ2-1, with D possibly TRBD2 on 6 matching bases. The CDR3 has 13 residues. V was trimmed by 1 base and J by 9 bases, leaving 10 bases between them. Germline CDR1 is LNHDA and CDR2 is SQIVND (reference sequence). CDR3 sequence (DNA): TGTGCCAGTAGTATAGTTTTGGGGGGTGAGCAGTTCTTC. Its translation: CASSIVLGGEQFF.

The chain is built from TRBV10-2 and TRBJ2-1, with 9 bases that match TRBD2. Germline V CDR1 and CDR2: WSHSY, SAAADI. The CDR3 sequence is 13 residues long. The V and J ends lost 8 bases and 10 bases, in that order; junction bases with no gene match: 9. The CDR3 region is CASSRAGGPEQFF. As DNA, the CDR3 is TGCGCCAGCTCACGAGCGGGAGGACCGGAGCAGTTCTTC.

The V call is TRBV5-5, the J call TRBJ2-3; 10 bases map to TRBD2. Germline V gene sequence: CDR1 SGHKS, CDR2 YYEKEE (reference sequence). This CDR3 region has 17 residues. J was trimmed by 2 bases and V by 4 bases; bases with no gene match: 10. This CDR3 is CASSPLPGLAFTDTQYF. The CDR3 DNA follows: TGTGCCAGCAGCCCTTTGCCGGGACTAGCGTTCACAGATACGCAGTATTTT.

This sequence joins TRBV5-4 and TRBJ1-2, with 7 bases matching TRBD1. Germline CDR1 and CDR2: SGHNT and YYREEE (reference sequence). The CDR3 is 13 amino acids. V lost 4 bases, J lost 8 bases, and 8 bases stayed unmatched. The CDR3 here is CASSLDRDRGYTF. The DNA of the CDR3 is TGTGCCAGCAGCCTTGACAGGGATCGAGGCTACACCTTC. Filled out from reference TRBV5-4 and TRBJ1-2, the complete variable domain reads ETGVTQSPTHLIKTRGQQVTLRCSSQSGHNTVSWYQQALGQGPQFIFQYYREEENGRGNFPPRFSGLQFPNYSSELNVNALELDDSALYLCASSLDRDRGYTFGSGTRLTVV.

The chain links TRBV7-8 to TRBJ2-7, with a weak D call TRBD1 (5 bases). Germline loops: CDR1 SGHVS, CDR2 FQNEAQ. V was shortened by 1 base and J by 2 bases, with 6 bases between the two germline ends. This CDR3 has 13 residues. The CDR3 nucleotides are TGTGCCAGCAGCTTAGGGACAACCTACGAGCAGTACTTC. It translates to CASSLGTTYEQYF.

This chain links TRBV18 with TRBJ1-5; D not resolved. Trimming took 8 bases from V and 4 from J, leaving 12 bases between them. The germline V gene encodes CDR1 KGHSH and CDR2 LQKENI. This CDR3 has 13 residues. The CDR3: CASARGLNQPQHF. CDR3 nucleotide sequence: TGTGCCAGCGCGAGAGGGCTGAATCAGCCCCAGCATTTT. The full variable domain, completed using reference TRBV18 and TRBJ1-5, is NAGVMQNPRHLVRRRGQEARLRCSPMKGHSHVYWYRQLPEEGLKFMVYLQKENIIDESGMPKERFSAEFPKEGPSILRIQQVVRGDSAAYFCASARGLNQPQHFGDGTRLSIL.

The chain carries TRBV28 and TRBJ1-1; maybe TRBD1 (5 bases). Germline assignment: CDR1 MDHEN and CDR2 SYDVKM. Trimming took off 2 bases at V and 6 bases at J, with 13 bases between the two ends. This CDR3 region has 14 residues. The CDR3: CASSLGDGGAEAFF. For the CDR3, the DNA is TGTGCCAGCAGTTTAGGGGACGGAGGGGCTGAAGCTTTCTTT.

This chain joins TRBV18 and TRBJ2-5; TRBD1 is a possible D gene (5 bases). CDR3 length equals 15 residues. Germline V CDR1 and CDR2: KGHSH, LQKENI. V lost 5 bases, J lost 2 bases, and 15 bases lay in between. CDR3 loop: CASSKLKDKQETQYF. Written as DNA, the CDR3 is TGTGCCAGCTCAAAACTGAAGGACAAACAAGAGACCCAGTACTTC.

The chain couples TRBV2 to TRBJ2-7, with D perhaps matching TRBD2 (7 bases). V lost 8 bases and J lost 7, with 27 bases in between. The CDR3 contains 16 residues. Germline V gives CDR1 SNHLY, CDR2 FYNNEI. The CDR3 protein is CASRGEGHGNTGEQYF. CDR3 DNA: TGTGCCAGCCGTGGGGAGGGACACGGTAACACGGGGGAGCAGTACTTC.

On this clone itself: A much more abundant neighbour one base away suggests this may be a read error. The chain couples TRBV7-2 to TRBJ2-1; D call uncertain. Germline V gene lookup returns CDR1 SGHTA and CDR2 FQGNSA. The CDR3 loop spans 11 amino acids. V gave up 5 bases and J gave up 2 bases, with 1 base separating them. CDR3: CASSPYNEQFF. The CDR3 coding sequence is TGTGCCAGCAGCCCCTACAATGAGCAGTTCTTC. Using reference TRBV7-2 and TRBJ2-1 for the parts outside the CDR3, the full variable domain is GAGVSQSPSNKVTEKGKDVELRCDPISGHTALYWYRQSLGQGLEFLIYFQGNSAPDKSGLPSDRFSAERTGGSVSTLTIQRTQQEDSAVYLCASSPYNEQFFGPGTRLTVL.

This chain joins TRBV6-1 and TRBJ2-1; TRBD2 is a possible D gene (6 bases). Trimming removed 7 bases from V and 6 bases from J, with 13 bases in between. CDR1 MNHNS and CDR2 SASEGT come from the germline V gene. The CDR3 sequence is 13 residues long. This CDR3 is CASNLIGGNEQFF. For the CDR3, the DNA is TGTGCCAGCAACCTTATCGGGGGCAATGAGCAGTTCTTC.

V gene TRBV6-6 combines with J gene TRBJ1-1, with TRBD1 as a possible D gene (5 bases). Germline values: CDR1 MNHNY, CDR2 SVGAGI (reference sequence). Deletions cut 5 bases from V and 5 bases from J, with 21 bases between. The CDR3 extends over 16 amino acids. For the CDR3, the DNA is TGTGCCAGCAGTAACCCTCCCTTGCAGGGTTGGACTGAAGCTTTCTTT. Residues: CASSNPPLQGWTEAFF.

The chain recombines TRBV7-9 with TRBJ1-1; TRBD1 agrees at 7 bases. Germline V gives CDR1 SEHNR, CDR2 FQNEAQ (reference sequence). The CDR3 loop spans 17 amino acids. V lost 3 bases, J lost 5 bases, and 15 bases stayed unmatched. In nucleotides, the CDR3 is TGTGCCAGCAGCTTGCTTGCGGGCCGTAGACAGGGTACTGAAGCTTTCTTT. It specifies CASSLLAGRRQGTEAFF.

The rearrangement links TRBV28 to TRBJ1-5; 9 nucleotides agree with TRBD1. Losses at the gene ends were 2 bases for V and 2 bases for J; bases not matched to a gene: 7. The CDR3 loop spans 17 amino acids. Germline V lookup: CDR1 MDHEN, CDR2 SYDVKM. This CDR3 is CASSLLRTGVGNQPQHF. For the CDR3, the DNA is TGTGCCAGCAGTTTACTGAGGACAGGGGTAGGCAATCAGCCCCAGCATTTT.

The CDR3 protein is CASSLVGAGGNRAETQYF. CDR3 sequence (DNA): TGTGCCAGCAGCTTAGTCGGCGCAGGGGGAAATAGGGCGGAGACCCAGTACTTC. The V and J genes are TRBV7-8 and TRBJ2-5; 7 bases are a match to TRBD1. The CDR3 is made up of 18 amino acids. V lost 1 base, J lost 5 bases, and 16 bases stayed unmatched. The germline gives CDR1 SGHVS, CDR2 FQNEAQ.

The rearrangement uses TRBV4-1 and TRBJ2-7, with 8 bases matching TRBD1. This CDR3 contains 15 residues. The junction had 5 bases not matched to a gene; V was cut back by 4 bases and J by 0 bases. Per germline, CDR1 MGHRA and CDR2 YSYEKL. CDR3 nucleotides: TGCGCCAGCAGCCTGGACAGGGCCGCCTCCTACGAGCAGTACTTC. Encoded protein: CASSLDRAASYEQYF.

The genes are TRBV6-5 and TRBJ2-5; D is uncertain. CDR1 and CDR2 (germline): MNHEY, SVGAGI. There are 16 residues in the CDR3. V dropped 0 bases and J dropped 7 bases, with 18 bases sitting between them. CDR3 sequence reads: CASSYSIIGSLGTQYF. CDR3 bases: TGTGCCAGCAGTTACTCGATCATCGGCAGCCTAGGGACCCAGTACTTC.

This chain uses TRBV5-4 with TRBJ1-1; D is uncertain. Germline assignment: CDR1 SGHNT and CDR2 YYREEE (reference sequence). Trimming cost V 4 bases and J 0 bases, with 10 bases left between them. This CDR3 is built from 14 residues. CDR3 in amino acids: CASSPQRVNTEAFF. In DNA, the CDR3 is TGTGCCAGCAGCCCCCAGCGGGTGAACACTGAAGCTTTCTTT.